This T cell receptor (beta chain) was captured in a study of CD8+ T cells in alopecia areata (dated by TCRdb to between 2018 and 2020). Looking at the study overall: Female C3H/HeJ recipients, about 7-10 weeks old, were grafted with skin from C3H/HeJ donors with spontaneous alopecia (about 6-13 months old). In both human patients and the C3H/HeJ mouse model, the study applied high-throughput TCRbeta sequencing to look at T cell clonal expansion in alopecia areata. RNA was obtained with the PAXgene miRNA kit for fixed scalp, the miRNeasy kit for PBMCs, and the RNeasy kit for mouse skin. Clonality in the scalp was compared among normal scalp (n=4), patchy alopecia areata scalp (n=8), and alopecia totalis/universalis scalp (n=8). Scalp tissue and sorted CD4+ and CD8+ peripheral blood T cells from patchy and totalis/universalis alopecia areata patients and from healthy controls were covered by human TCRbeta sequencing. immunoSEQ multiplex PCR using 35 Vbeta forward primers and 13 Jbeta reverse primers was used to amplify TCRbeta CDR3 regions. The research as a whole found: Compared with normal scalp, lesional scalp had higher clonality and more expanded CD8+ clones, particularly in alopecia totalis/universalis, a pattern that suggests antigenic drive. Shared TCR sequences between patients were less evident than in mice, which may be partly attributable to HLA diversity in the patient population. Unlike mouse skin, which is dominated by gammadelta T cells, normal human skin has resident alphabeta T cells that are also sequenced, and this complicates analysis of the scalp TCR repertoire.

Cells from mouse cutaneous lymph nodes were pooled, stained for CD4, CD8alpha, NKG2D, NKG2ACE and other markers, and then sorted on a BD Influx. V loses 1 base, J loses 0 bases, and the germline ends lie 13 bases apart. The germline V gene encodes CDR1 LGHNA and CDR2 YNLKQL (reference sequence). The CDR3 goes from the cysteine to the phenylalanine over 16 residues. The DNA shown is the part of the CDR3 that was read: 36 bases, in frame from base 1. This clone was detected only a few times. What this receptor recognizes is not known. Being a mouse receptor, it is described with mouse gene labels and germline sequences. The read finishes 4 residues shy of the CDR3 end, and the germline J gene is used to complete it. The library was prepared using the immunoSEQ multiplex PCR assay. RNA was extracted from all samples and reverse transcribed into cDNA, which served as template for TCR sequencing. SuperScript III was used to make first-strand cDNA, primed with a 2:1 mix of oligo-dT and random hexamers. A synthetic immune receptor repertoire was used to measure amplification bias, and any remaining bias was corrected computationally. Sequencing of the libraries was done on Illumina HiSeq using 60 bp reads that spanned the CDR3 and were read from J toward V. The original methods were these. Raw reads were preprocessed to remove errors, and CDR3 was defined according to IMGT conventions as the region from the conserved cysteine to phenylalanine. Clonality was computed by normalizing Shannon entropy by log2 of the number of productive unique TCRs and subtracting the result from 1. Whether each scalp clone was CD4 or CD8 was inferred by checking scalp TCRbeta sequences against the CD4 and CD8 repertoires from sorted blood. This is the immuneACCESS table as TCRdb keeps it, with only in-frame sequences that have V and J called. A part of the clones is gone; compared with another copy, unresolved V genes explain less than half, and the rest is unexplained. V and J calls and clone size come straight from that table; D and trimming were deduced from the DNA. This sample contains roughly 260,000 clones, none of which is a singleton. The ten largest clones take up 1.2% of the sample.

The sample was CD4+ T cells sorted from a lymph node. This TCR was recovered from a C3H/HeJ mouse with alopecia areata. In terms of MHC, this strain is H2-k. This sequence uses TRBV5 and TRBJ2-7; matching of 6 bases hints at TRBD1 as the D gene. Partial CDR3 DNA: TGTGCCAGCAGCCAAGTACAGGGAAGGAGCTCCTAT. Its protein is CASSQVQGRSSY. The full CDR3 protein is CASSQVQGRSSYEQYF.